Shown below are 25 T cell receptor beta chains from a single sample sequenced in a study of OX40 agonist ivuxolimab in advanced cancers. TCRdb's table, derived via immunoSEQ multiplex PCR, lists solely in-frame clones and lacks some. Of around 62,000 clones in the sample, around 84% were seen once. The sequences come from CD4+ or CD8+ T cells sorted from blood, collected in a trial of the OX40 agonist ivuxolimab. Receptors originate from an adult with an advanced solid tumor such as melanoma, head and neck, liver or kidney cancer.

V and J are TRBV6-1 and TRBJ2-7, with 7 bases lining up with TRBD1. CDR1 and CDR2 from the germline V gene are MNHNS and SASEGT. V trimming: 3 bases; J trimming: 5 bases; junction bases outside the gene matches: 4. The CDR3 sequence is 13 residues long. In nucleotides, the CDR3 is TGTGCCAGCAGTGATAGACAGGGCCACGAGCAGTACTTC. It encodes CASSDRQGHEQYF.

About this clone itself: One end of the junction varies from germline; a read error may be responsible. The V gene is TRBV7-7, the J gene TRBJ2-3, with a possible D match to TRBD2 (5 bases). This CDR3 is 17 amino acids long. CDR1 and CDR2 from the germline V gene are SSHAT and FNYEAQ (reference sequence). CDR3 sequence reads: CASSLILVEVITDTQYF. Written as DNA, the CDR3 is TGTGCTAGCAGCTTGATTTTGGTGGAGGTTATCACAGATACGCAGTATTTT.

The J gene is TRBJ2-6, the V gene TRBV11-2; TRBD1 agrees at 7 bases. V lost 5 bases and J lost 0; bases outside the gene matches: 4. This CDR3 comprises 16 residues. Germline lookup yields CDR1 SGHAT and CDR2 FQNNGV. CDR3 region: CASSPGQYSGANVLTF. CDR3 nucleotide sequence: TGTGCCAGCAGCCCGGGACAGTACTCTGGGGCCAACGTCCTGACTTTC.

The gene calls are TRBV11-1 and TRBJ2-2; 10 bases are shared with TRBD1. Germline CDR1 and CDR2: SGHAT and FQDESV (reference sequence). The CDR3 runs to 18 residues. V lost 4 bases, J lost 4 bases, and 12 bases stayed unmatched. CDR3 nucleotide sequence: TGTGCCAGCAGCTCAACAATGTTCGGACAGGGGGTCACCGGGGAGCTGTTTTTT. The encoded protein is CASSSTMFGQGVTGELFF.

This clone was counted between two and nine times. CDR3 in amino acids: CAIIDWTSGSYEQYF. For the CDR3, the DNA is TGTGCCATCATCGATTGGACTAGCGGATCCTACGAGCAGTACTTC. The chain couples TRBV10-3 to TRBJ2-7, with 10 bases fitting TRBD2. This CDR3 is built from 15 residues. From germline, CDR1 is ENHRY and CDR2 SYGVKD. V trimming: 7 bases; J trimming: 1 base; junction bases outside the gene matches: 7.

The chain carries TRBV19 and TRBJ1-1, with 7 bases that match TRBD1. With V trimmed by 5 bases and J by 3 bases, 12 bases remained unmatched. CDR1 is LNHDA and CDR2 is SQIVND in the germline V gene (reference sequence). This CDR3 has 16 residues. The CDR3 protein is CASSPRTGRSHTEAFF. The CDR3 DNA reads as TGTGCCAGTAGTCCACGGACAGGTAGGAGTCACACTGAAGCTTTCTTT.

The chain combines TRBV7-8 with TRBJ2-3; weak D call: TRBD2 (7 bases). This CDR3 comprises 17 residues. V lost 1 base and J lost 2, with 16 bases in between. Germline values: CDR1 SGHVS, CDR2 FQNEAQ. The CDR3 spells CASSLELGGRATDTQYF. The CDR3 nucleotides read TGTGCCAGCAGCTTAGAGCTCGGGGGGCGGGCCACAGATACGCAGTATTTT. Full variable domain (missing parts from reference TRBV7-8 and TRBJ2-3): GAGVSQSPRYKVAKRGQDVALRCDPISGHVSLFWYQQALGQGPEFLTYFQNEAQLDKSGLPSDRFFAERPEGSVSTLKIQRTQQEDSAVYLCASSLELGGRATDTQYFGPGTRLTVL.

The CDR3 sequence is CASSESWGKNIQYF. Here the CDR3 DNA reads TGTGCCAGCAGCGAGAGTTGGGGCAAAAACATTCAGTACTTC. This chain joins TRBV7-2 and TRBJ2-4, with D unresolved. The CDR3 spans 14 residues. The V gene lost 5 bases and the J gene lost 3 bases, with 11 bases spanning the gap. Germline values: CDR1 SGHTA, CDR2 FQGNSA.

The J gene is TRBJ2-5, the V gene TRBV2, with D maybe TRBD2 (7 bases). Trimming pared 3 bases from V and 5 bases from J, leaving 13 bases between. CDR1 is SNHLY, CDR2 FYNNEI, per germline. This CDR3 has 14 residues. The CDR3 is CASSDRGGRETQYF. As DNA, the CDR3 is TGTGCCAGCAGTGATAGGGGGGGCCGGGAGACCCAGTACTTC.

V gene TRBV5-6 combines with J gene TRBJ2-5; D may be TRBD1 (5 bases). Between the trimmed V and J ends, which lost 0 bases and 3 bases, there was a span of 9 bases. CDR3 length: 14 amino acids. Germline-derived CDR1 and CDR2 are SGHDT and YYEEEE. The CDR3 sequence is CASSLGQGEETQYF. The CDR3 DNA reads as TGTGCCAGCAGCTTGGGTCAGGGCGAAGAGACCCAGTACTTC.

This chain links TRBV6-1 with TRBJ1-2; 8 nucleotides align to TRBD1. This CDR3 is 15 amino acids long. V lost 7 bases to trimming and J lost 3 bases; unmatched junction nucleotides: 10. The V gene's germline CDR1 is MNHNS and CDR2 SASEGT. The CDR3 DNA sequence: TGTGCCAGCAACGTAGCAACAGGGGGGGACTATGGCTACACCTTC. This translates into CASNVATGGDYGYTF.

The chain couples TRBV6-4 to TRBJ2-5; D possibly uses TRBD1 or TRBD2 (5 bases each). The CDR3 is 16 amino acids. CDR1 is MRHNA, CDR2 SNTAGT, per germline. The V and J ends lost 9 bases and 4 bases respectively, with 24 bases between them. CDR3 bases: TGTGCCAGATTCATCGCAGGGACGATTCAATCAGAGACCCAGTACTTC. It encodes CARFIAGTIQSETQYF.

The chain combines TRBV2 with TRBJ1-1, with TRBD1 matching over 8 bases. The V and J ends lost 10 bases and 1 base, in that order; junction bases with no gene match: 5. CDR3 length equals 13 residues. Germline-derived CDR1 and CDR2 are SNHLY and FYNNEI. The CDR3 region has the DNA TGTGCCATCGCCGGGACAGGGAACACTGAAGCTTTCTTT. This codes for CAIAGTGNTEAFF. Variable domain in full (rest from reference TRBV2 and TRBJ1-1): EPEVTQTPSHQVTQMGQEVILRCVPISNHLYFYWYRQILGQKVEFLVSFYNNEISEKSEIFDDQFSVERPDGSNFTLKIRSTKLEDSAMYFCAIAGTGNTEAFFGQGTRLTVV.

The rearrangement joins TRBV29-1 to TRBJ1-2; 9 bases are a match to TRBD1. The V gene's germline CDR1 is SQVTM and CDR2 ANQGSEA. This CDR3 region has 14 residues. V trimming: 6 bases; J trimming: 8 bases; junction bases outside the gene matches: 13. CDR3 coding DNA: TGCAGCGTGGTAGCCGGGACAGGGTCTGGGGGCTACACCTTC. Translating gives CSVVAGTGSGGYTF. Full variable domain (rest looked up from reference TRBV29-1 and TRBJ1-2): SAVISQKPSRDICQRGTSLTIQCQVDSQVTMMFWYRQQPGQSLTLIATANQGSEATYESGFVIDKFPISRPNLTFSTLTVSNMSPEDSSIYLCSVVAGTGSGGYTFGSGTRLTVV.

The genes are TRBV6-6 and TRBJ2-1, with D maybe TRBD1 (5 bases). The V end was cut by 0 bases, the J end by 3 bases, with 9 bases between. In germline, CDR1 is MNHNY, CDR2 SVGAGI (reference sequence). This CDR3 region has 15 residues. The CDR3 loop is CASSYSQADYNEQFF. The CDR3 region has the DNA TGTGCCAGCAGTTACTCACAGGCGGACTACAATGAGCAGTTCTTC.

The CDR3 loop is CASSEGLVANGEQFF. CDR3 DNA: TGCGCCAGCAGCGAGGGACTAGTTGCCAATGGTGAGCAGTTCTTC. The chain has TRBV5-1 and TRBJ2-1; 8 bases line up with TRBD2. The CDR3 consists of 15 residues. Trimming took 4 bases from V and 9 from J; bases not matched to a gene: 12. The germline V gene encodes CDR1 SGHRS and CDR2 YFSETQ. Full variable domain (missing parts from reference TRBV5-1 and TRBJ2-1): KAGVTQTPRYLIKTRGQQVTLSCSPISGHRSVSWYQQTPGQGLQFLFEYFSETQRNKGNFPGRFSGRQFSNSRSEMNVSTLELGDSALYLCASSEGLVANGEQFFGPGTRLTVL.

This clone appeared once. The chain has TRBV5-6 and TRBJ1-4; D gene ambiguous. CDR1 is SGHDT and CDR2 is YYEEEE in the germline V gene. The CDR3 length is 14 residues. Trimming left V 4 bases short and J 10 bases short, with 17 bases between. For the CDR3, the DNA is TGTGCCAGCAGCACGCCCGGGGAGGGAAGAAAACTGTTTTTT. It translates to CASSTPGEGRKLFF.

This chain's CDR3 is CASSGRANTEAFF. CDR3 in DNA: TGTGCCAGCAGCGGCCGGGCGAACACTGAAGCTTTCTTT. J is TRBJ1-1 and V is TRBV9; D remains ambiguous. Per germline, CDR1 SGDLS and CDR2 YYNGEE. The CDR3 extends over 13 amino acids. Trimming took off 3 bases at V and 1 base at J, with 7 bases between the two ends.

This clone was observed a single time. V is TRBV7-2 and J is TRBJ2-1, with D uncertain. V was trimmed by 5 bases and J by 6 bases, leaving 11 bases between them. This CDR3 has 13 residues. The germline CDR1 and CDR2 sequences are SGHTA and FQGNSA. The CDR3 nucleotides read TGTGCCAGCAGCAACGGGCGAGTCAATGAGCAGTTCTTC. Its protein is CASSNGRVNEQFF. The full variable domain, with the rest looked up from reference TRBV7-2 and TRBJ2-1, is GAGVSQSPSNKVTEKGKDVELRCDPISGHTALYWYRQSLGQGLEFLIYFQGNSAPDKSGLPSDRFSAERTGGSVSTLTIQRTQQEDSAVYLCASSNGRVNEQFFGPGTRLTVL.

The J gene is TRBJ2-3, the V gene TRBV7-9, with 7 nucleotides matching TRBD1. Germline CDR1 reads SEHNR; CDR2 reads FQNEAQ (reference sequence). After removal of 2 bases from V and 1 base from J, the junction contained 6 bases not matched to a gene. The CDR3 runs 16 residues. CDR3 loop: CASSLNRGSGTDTQYF. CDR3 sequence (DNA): TGTGCCAGCAGCTTAAACAGGGGAAGCGGCACAGATACGCAGTATTTT. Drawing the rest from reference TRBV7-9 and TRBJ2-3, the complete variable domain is DTGVSQNPRHKITKRGQNVTFRCDPISEHNRLYWYRQTLGQGPEFLTYFQNEAQLEKSRLLSDRFSAERPKGSFSTLEIQRTEQGDSAMYLCASSLNRGSGTDTQYFGPGTRLTVL.

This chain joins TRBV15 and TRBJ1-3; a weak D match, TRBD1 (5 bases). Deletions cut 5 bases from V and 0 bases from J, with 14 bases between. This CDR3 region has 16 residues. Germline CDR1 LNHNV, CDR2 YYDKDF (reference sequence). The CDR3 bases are TGTGCCACCAGCCCAAACGGGGCGAGCTCTGGAAACACCATATATTTT. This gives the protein CATSPNGASSGNTIYF.

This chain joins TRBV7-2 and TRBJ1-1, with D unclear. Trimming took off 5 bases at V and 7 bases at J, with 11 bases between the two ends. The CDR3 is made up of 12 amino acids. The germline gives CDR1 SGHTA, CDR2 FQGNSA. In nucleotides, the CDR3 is TGTGCCAGCAGCCGAACCTACGGTGAAGCTTTCTTT. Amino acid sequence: CASSRTYGEAFF.

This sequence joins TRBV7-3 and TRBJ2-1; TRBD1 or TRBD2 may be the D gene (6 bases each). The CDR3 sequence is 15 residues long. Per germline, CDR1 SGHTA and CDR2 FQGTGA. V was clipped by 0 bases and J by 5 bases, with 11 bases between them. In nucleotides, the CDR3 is TGTGCCAGCAGCTTAACGGGGGGCCCTGACAATGAGCAGTTCTTC. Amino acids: CASSLTGGPDNEQFF.

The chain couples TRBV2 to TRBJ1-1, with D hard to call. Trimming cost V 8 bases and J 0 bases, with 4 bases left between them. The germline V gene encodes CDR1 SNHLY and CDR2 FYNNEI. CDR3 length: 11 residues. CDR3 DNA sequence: TGTGCCAGCCGGTTGAACACTGAAGCTTTCTTT. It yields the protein CASRLNTEAFF.

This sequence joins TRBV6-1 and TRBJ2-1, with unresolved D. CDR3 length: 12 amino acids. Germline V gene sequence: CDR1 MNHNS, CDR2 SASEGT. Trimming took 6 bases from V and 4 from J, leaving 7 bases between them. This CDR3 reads CASRKGYNEQFF. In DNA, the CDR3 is TGTGCCAGCAGGAAAGGGTACAATGAGCAGTTCTTC.